The rows below give T cell receptor beta chains drawn from one sample of a study of blood T cell repertoires in COVID-19. Produced via immunoSEQ multiplex PCR; TCRdb's table is partial and in-frame only. The data show 150,000 to 200,000 clones, with 88% seen just once and 6.5% to 8% held by the top ten. Sequenced input: PBMCs or T cells enriched from blood (not recorded which). The source is a woman aged 45 to 65 who had recovered from COVID-19. The CDR3 runs from the conserved cysteine through the conserved F or W. Fields, in order: CDR3 DNA, CDR3 protein, V gene, J gene, D gene. The D gene is left open where the match is weak.

TGTGCCACCCATAAGACAGCTAGCAATCAGCCCCAGCATTTT,CATHKTASNQPQHF,TRBV19,TRBJ1-5,-
TGTGCCAGCCTACGGGACAGGGTTGAGGGGACCCAGTACTTC,CASLRDRVEGTQYF,TRBV6-5,TRBJ2-5,TRBD1
TGTGCCGGGTTGAAGGTTGACAGGGGGCGGGATGGCTACACCTTC,CAGLKVDRGRDGYTF,TRBV19,TRBJ1-2,TRBD1
TGTGCCTGGAGTCCCTCCACTGACAGCTTCTTT,CAWSPSTDSFF,TRBV30,TRBJ1-1,-
TGTGCCAGCAGCCAGGAGCACTATGGCTACACCTTC,CASSQEHYGYTF,TRBV14,TRBJ1-2,-
TGTGCCAGCAGCGTAACGGGCGGGGGGCTACTGGAGACCCAGTACTTC,CASSVTGGGLLETQYF,TRBV9,TRBJ2-5,TRBD2
TGTGCTAGCAGCTTACAGATGAACACTGAAGCTTTCTTT,CASSLQMNTEAFF,TRBV7-7,TRBJ1-1,-
TGTGCCAGCAGCGGAAAGGGACAGGGGTATAATTCACCCCTCCACTTT,CASSGKGQGYNSPLHF,TRBV5-4,TRBJ1-6,TRBD1
TGTGCCAGCAGCTTAACCGGACAGATCAATGAGCAGTTCTTC,CASSLTGQINEQFF,TRBV7-9,TRBJ2-1,-
TGTGCCAGCAGCACAGGATCCAGGTTTGGCCACACCTTC,CASSTGSRFGHTF,TRBV7-8,TRBJ1-2,-
TGCGCCAGCAGCCAAGGTAGCGGGGGGGCGAATACGCAGTATTTT,CASSQGSGGANTQYF,TRBV4-3,TRBJ2-3,TRBD2
TGTGCCAGCAACAGAGGCGGGACTCTTACAGATACGCAGTATTTT,CASNRGGTLTDTQYF,TRBV2,TRBJ2-3,-
TGCGCCAGCAGCCTCCGTAGGGGGGGGTATACCGGGGAGCTGTTTTTT,CASSLRRGGYTGELFF,TRBV4-3,TRBJ2-2,-